This TCR beta chain emerged from a study of human T cells and chemical hapten exposure. Study in general: The study sensitized with 2% DPC on a roughly 2 cm by roughly 2 cm patch of upper inner arm skin.

TCRdb processed the RACE reads anew with MiXCR; each CDR3 protein has one entry. There are around 300,000 distinct CDR3 sequences in the sample; approximately 6.3% occur only once, and approximately 8.9% lies in the top ten. V lost 3 bases, J lost 5 bases, and 7 bases stayed unmatched. Germline CDR1 and CDR2: DFQATT and SNEGSKA (reference sequence). The CDR3 sequence is 14 residues long. Time point meaning: patch test 1, 2 weeks after DPC sensitization. This sample's treatment: therapeutic diphenylcyclopropenone sensitization with weekly scalp DPC. Donation of samples came from alopecia patients who were 18 to 70 years old and suitable for DPC. This clonotype was detected many times. Its antigen is unidentified. Study results and caveats: Having alopecia, donors may respond immunologically unlike healthy people.

The sample was whole blood, taken in connection with sensitization to the hapten diphenylcyclopropenone (DPC). J is TRBJ2-1 and V is TRBV20-1; 7 nucleotides align to TRBD2. The sequence derives from a woman younger than 35 with alopecia areata. Some clones in this sample may be carry-over from other donors' samples. The CDR3 here is CSASDGGTHNEQFF. The CDR3 DNA reads TGCAGTGCTAGTGACGGGGGGACCCACAATGAGCAGTTCTTC.